These 11 T cell receptor beta chains were sequenced from one sample in a study of cytomegalovirus exposure and HLA in healthy donors. Vbeta (60) and Jbeta (13) primers were used in the PCR. The protocol was immunoSEQ multiplex PCR, while the TCRdb copy is restricted to in-frame clones and leaves out a portion. The sample totals about 65,000 clones. Sequences were obtained from PBMCs. These receptors were obtained from a boy aged 10-17 years in good health and CMV-seronegative.

This sequence joins TRBV30 and TRBJ1-1; 7 bases are shared with TRBD1. Germline CDR1 reads GTSNPN; CDR2 reads SVGIG (reference sequence). The V gene end was trimmed by 5 bases and the J gene end by 0 bases; junction bases not matched to a gene: 6. This CDR3 is 14 amino acids long. This CDR3 is CAWGDRLMNTEAFF. The CDR3 DNA is TGTGCCTGGGGGGACAGACTCATGAACACTGAAGCTTTCTTT.

This sequence joins TRBV18 and TRBJ1-2; no definite D call. Germline CDR1 is KGHSH and CDR2 is LQKENI. The CDR3 sequence is 14 residues long. V lost 3 bases to trimming and J lost 7 bases, with 15 bases between them. The chain's CDR3 is CASSPDYSVGGYTF. The CDR3 nucleotides read TGTGCCAGCTCACCGGACTACTCGGTGGGTGGCTACACCTTC. Combining the CDR3 with reference TRBV18 and TRBJ1-2 gives the whole variable domain NAGVMQNPRHLVRRRGQEARLRCSPMKGHSHVYWYRQLPEEGLKFMVYLQKENIIDESGMPKERFSAEFPKEGPSILRIQQVVRGDSAAYFCASSPDYSVGGYTFGSGTRLTVV.

This chain joins TRBV12-5 and TRBJ1-2; D is unresolved. The ends were cut back, 1 base at V and 4 bases at J, with 7 bases in the middle. Germline V lookup: CDR1 LGHNT, CDR2 FRNRAP. This CDR3 has 13 residues. This CDR3 reads CASGLASIYGYTF. The CDR3 DNA follows: TGTGCTAGTGGTTTGGCGAGCATCTATGGCTACACCTTC.

The V and J genes are TRBV18 and TRBJ1-6; 7 nucleotides match TRBD1. In germline, CDR1 is KGHSH, CDR2 LQKENI. The CDR3 runs to 15 residues. Unmatched junction bases numbered 6, after V lost 0 bases and J lost 10 bases. CDR3 protein: CASSPPEGAGSPLHF. The CDR3 nucleotides are TGTGCCAGCTCACCACCTGAGGGGGCAGGCTCACCCCTCCACTTT. Supplemented by reference TRBV18 and TRBJ1-6, the full variable domain reads NAGVMQNPRHLVRRRGQEARLRCSPMKGHSHVYWYRQLPEEGLKFMVYLQKENIIDESGMPKERFSAEFPKEGPSILRIQQVVRGDSAAYFCASSPPEGAGSPLHFGNGTRLTVT.

This clone counts as medium-sized by frequency. At the DNA level, this CDR3 is encoded by other sequences in the same sample as well. CDR3 nucleotide sequence: TGTGCCAGCAGTGAACTCCTAGCGGGAACCTACGAGCAGTACTTC. Residues: CASSELLAGTYEQYF. V gene TRBV6-1 combines with J gene TRBJ2-7, with 9 bases matching TRBD2. The CDR3 covers 15 residues. Trimming at V came to 2 bases and at J to 2 bases, leaving 4 bases not matched to a gene. From germline, CDR1 is MNHNS and CDR2 SASEGT.

The V gene is TRBV5-4, the J gene TRBJ1-2; D gene uncertain. The V gene's germline CDR1 is SGHNT and CDR2 YYREEE (reference sequence). With 3 bases removed from V and 8 bases from J, the gap between germline ends came to 8 bases. CDR3 length: 11 residues. CDR3 sequence: CASSSRGGYTF. The CDR3 DNA is TGTGCCAGCAGCTCTAGAGGAGGCTACACCTTC.

V usage is TRBV9 and J usage is TRBJ1-6; 9 bases are a match to TRBD1. Germline trimming cut 3 bases from V and 7 bases from J; bases unmatched to any gene: 5. Looked up from germline, CDR1 is SGDLS and CDR2 is YYNGEE. The length of the CDR3 is 15 residues. The DNA of the CDR3 is TGTGCCAGCAGCGCCGGACAGGGGAAGAATTCACCCCTCCACTTT. Its protein is CASSAGQGKNSPLHF.

The gene calls are TRBV7-6 and TRBJ1-1, with a possible D match to TRBD1 (5 bases). The CDR3 runs 12 residues. V lost 1 base and J 7 bases, leaving 7 bases between the germline ends. From germline, CDR1 is SGHVS and CDR2 FNYEAQ. Written as DNA, the CDR3 is TGTGCCAGCAGCTTAGAAGGGGATGAAGCTTTCTTT. This encodes CASSLEGDEAFF.

The V and J genes are TRBV5-8 and TRBJ2-3, with 10 bases identical to TRBD2. The CDR3 has 16 residues. Looked up from germline, CDR1 is SGHTS and CDR2 is YDEGEE. The junction had 7 bases not matched to a gene; V was cut back by 2 bases and J by 4 bases. The CDR3 DNA sequence: TGTGCCAGCAGCTTTTCCAGCGGGGGGGTGGCAGATACGCAGTATTTT. Its protein is CASSFSSGGVADTQYF.

The chain carries TRBV19 and TRBJ2-1; 8 bases are a match to TRBD1. Losses at the gene ends were 8 bases for V and 5 bases for J; bases not matched to a gene: 11. CDR1 LNHDA and CDR2 SQIVND come from the germline V gene (reference sequence). The CDR3 sequence is 15 residues long. CDR3 coding DNA: TGTGCCAGTTGGCCGACAGGGGCGAGGGACAATGAGCAGTTCTTC. As protein: CASWPTGARDNEQFF.

The genes are TRBV30 and TRBJ1-2; TRBD1 agrees at 9 bases. Trimming removed 2 bases from V and 6 bases from J; junction bases left unmatched: 1. The germline CDR1 and CDR2 sequences are GTSNPN and SVGIG (reference sequence). The CDR3 is 12 amino acids. The CDR3 region is CAWSRTGDGYTF. CDR3 DNA: TGTGCCTGGAGTAGGACAGGGGATGGCTACACCTTC.